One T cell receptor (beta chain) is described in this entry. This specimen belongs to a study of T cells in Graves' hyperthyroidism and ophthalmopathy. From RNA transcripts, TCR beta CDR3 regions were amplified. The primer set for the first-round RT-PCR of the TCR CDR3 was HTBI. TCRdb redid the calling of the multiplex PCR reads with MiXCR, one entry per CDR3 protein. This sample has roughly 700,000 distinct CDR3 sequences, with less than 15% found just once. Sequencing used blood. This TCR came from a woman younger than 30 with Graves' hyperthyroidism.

The chain's CDR3 is CAIRAGGGTEAFF. For the CDR3, the DNA is TGTGCCATAAGGGCTGGCGGCGGGACTGAAGCTTTCTTT. The gene calls are TRBV6-2 or TRBV6-3 and TRBJ1-1; D gene unclear. Trimming pared 10 bases from V and 5 bases from J, leaving 17 bases between. Germline assignment: CDR1 MNHEY and CDR2 SVGEGT. The CDR3 spans 13 residues.